These 11 T cell receptor beta chains were all obtained from the same sample, sequenced in a study of vaccination and CD4 T cells after COVID-19. The Oncomine TCR Beta short-read assay was applied to DNA of cultured CD4+ T cells. TCRdb ran MiXCR on the PCR reads and lists one entry per CDR3 protein. The data contain around 11,000 distinct CDR3 sequences, under 50% of them singletons. Their target antigens are unknown. Treatment described: roughly ten-day PBMC culture with coronavirus spike peptide pools or control peptides (ViraFEST assay). The sample taken for sequencing was CD4+ T cells from blood, cultured in vitro. The receptors originated from a human donor who had recovered from COVID-19.

In nucleotides, the CDR3 is TGCAGCGGGAAGGACAGAAACACTGAAGCTTTCTTT. Translating gives CSGKDRNTEAFF. The genes are TRBV29-1 and TRBJ1-1, with a weak D call TRBD1 (6 bases). V was clipped by 7 bases and J by 2 bases, with 11 bases between them. Looked up from germline, CDR1 is SQVTM and CDR2 is ANQGSEA. The CDR3 is 12 amino acids.

The V gene is TRBV6-2 or TRBV6-3, the J gene TRBJ1-3, with D unresolved. V was trimmed by 7 bases and J by 0 bases, leaving 16 bases between them. CDR1 and CDR2 (germline): MNHEY, SVGEGT. The CDR3 totals 16 residues. As DNA, the CDR3 is TGTGCCAGCACGCCGGACTCCACAATCTCTGGAAACACCATATATTTT. Residues: CASTPDSTISGNTIYF.

The chain links TRBV30 to TRBJ2-7; no reliable D call. V dropped 3 bases and J dropped 4 bases, with 10 bases sitting between them. Germline CDR1 and CDR2: GTSNPN and SVGIG (reference sequence). The CDR3 runs to 12 residues. CDR3 sequence reads: CAWSAMGYEQYF. CDR3 DNA sequence: TGTGCCTGGAGCGCCATGGGTTACGAGCAGTACTTC.

This clonotype was picked up a small number of times. V and J are TRBV20-1 and TRBJ1-5; no clear D. V lost 4 bases, J lost 6 bases, and 10 bases lay in between. The length of the CDR3 is 12 residues. Germline CDR1 is DFQATT and CDR2 is SNEGSKA (reference sequence). CDR3 amino acids: CSAKPGFQPQHF. CDR3 in DNA: TGCAGTGCTAAGCCAGGATTTCAGCCCCAGCATTTT.

The CDR3 here is CASSLRAYSNQPQHF. The CDR3 coding sequence is TGTGCCAGCAGCTTGAGGGCCTATAGCAATCAGCCCCAGCATTTT. J is TRBJ1-5 and V is TRBV7-2; D is undetermined. V shed 3 bases and J shed 0 bases, with 9 bases lying between them. The CDR3 length is 15 residues. The V gene's germline CDR1 is SGHTA and CDR2 FQGNSA.

This clonotype was recorded a few times. The gene calls are TRBV7-9 and TRBJ1-2; 7 bases fit TRBD1. CDR1 and CDR2 (germline): SEHNR, FQNEAQ (reference sequence). The V segment lost 3 bases and the J segment 9 bases; nucleotides outside the gene matches: 4. CDR3 length: 12 residues. The CDR3 loop is CASSLRGQRYTF. CDR3 DNA: TGTGCCAGCAGCTTGCGGGGACAGCGCTACACCTTC.

The J gene is TRBJ1-5, the V gene TRBV9; D not certain. Germline CDR1 and CDR2: SGDLS and YYNGEE. This CDR3 spans 15 amino acids. V was clipped by 1 base and J by 0 bases, with 8 bases between them. CDR3 in DNA: TGTGCCAGCAGCGTAAACGGGTTTAGCAATCAGCCCCAGCATTTT. The encoded protein is CASSVNGFSNQPQHF.

The chain is built from TRBV10-3 and TRBJ2-3, with 11 bases aligning to TRBD2. Germline lookup yields CDR1 ENHRY and CDR2 SYGVKD. V was pared by 0 bases and J by 4 bases, with 12 bases of the junction left unmatched. The CDR3 covers 19 residues. CDR3 in amino acids: CAISESFPKLAGVSDTQYF. The CDR3, as DNA: TGTGCCATCAGTGAGTCCTTCCCTAAACTAGCGGGAGTGTCAGATACGCAGTATTTT.

This clonotype occurred a few times. The chain uses TRBV27 and TRBJ1-2; 9 positions agree with TRBD1. Germline values: CDR1 MNHEY, CDR2 SMNVEV (reference sequence). J was trimmed by 1 base and V by 5 bases; bases with no gene match: 2. The CDR3 is 14 residues long. The chain's CDR3 is CASSRTGDNYGYTF. CDR3 coding DNA: TGTGCCAGCAGTCGGACAGGGGATAACTATGGCTACACCTTC.

The CDR3 nucleotides are TGTGCCAGCAGCTCGGACCCAGCCGGAGCCAACGTCCTGACTTTC. It encodes CASSSDPAGANVLTF. V is TRBV7-3 and J is TRBJ2-6; D is undetermined. CDR1 and CDR2 from the germline V gene are SGHTA and FQGTGA. CDR3 length: 15 amino acids. V shed 4 bases and J shed 7 bases, with 14 bases lying between them.

The J gene is TRBJ2-1, the V gene TRBV6-1; TRBD2 aligns across 8 bases. Germline lookup yields CDR1 MNHNS and CDR2 SASEGT. CDR3 length: 15 residues. V lost 4 bases and J lost 8; bases outside the gene matches: 10. The CDR3 region has the DNA TGTGCCAGCAGTGCTGACGGGAGGGCCACGGATGAGCAGTTCTTC. Its protein product is CASSADGRATDEQFF.